This T cell receptor beta chain was sequenced during a study of blood T cell repertoires in COVID-19. The overall study: PBMCs, B-cell-depleted T cells, or T cells were the source of the cDNA or gDNA that made up the material.

Germline V gene data show CDR1 as MNHNS and CDR2 as SASEGT. With 4 bases removed from V and 4 bases from J, the gap between germline ends came to 16 bases. This CDR3 is 16 amino acids long. This clone was counted between two and nine times. Original data processing: By means of reference gene primer amplification, nucleated cell counts were estimated. Sequencing was performed with immunoSEQ multiplex PCR; in TCRdb, only in-frame clones are kept and a portion is missing. The V and J calls and clone size come from that table; D and trimming were worked out from the DNA. Found here are a few hundred thousand clones, about four fifths of them singletons; the top ten hold 1.2%.

The receptor comes from a woman between 45 and 60 years old with acute or convalescent COVID-19. The V and J genes are TRBV6-1 and TRBJ2-2; possibly TRBD1 for D (5 bases). The sequenced material came from peripheral blood. The CDR3 spells CASSAFDRIATGELFF. CDR3 sequence (DNA): TGTGCCAGCAGTGCGTTCGACAGAATCGCCACCGGGGAGCTGTTTTTT.